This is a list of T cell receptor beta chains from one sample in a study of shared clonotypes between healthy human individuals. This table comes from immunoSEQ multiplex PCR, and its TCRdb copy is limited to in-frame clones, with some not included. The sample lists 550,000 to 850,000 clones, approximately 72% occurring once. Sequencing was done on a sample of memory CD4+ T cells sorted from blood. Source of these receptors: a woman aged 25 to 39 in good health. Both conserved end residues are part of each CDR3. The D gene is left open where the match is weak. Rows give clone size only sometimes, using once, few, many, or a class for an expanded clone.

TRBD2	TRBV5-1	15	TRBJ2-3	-	TGCGCCAGCAGCTTGGCCGGAGGGAGGGCAGATACGCAGTATTTT	CASSLAGGRADTQYF
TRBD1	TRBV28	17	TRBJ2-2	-	TGTGCCAGCAGTTTATGGGGGACAGGGGATTTTGGCGGGGAGCTGTTTTTT	CASSLWGTGDFGGELFF
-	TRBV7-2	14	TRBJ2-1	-	TGTGCCAGCAGCTTCCCGGCGGGGTACAATGAGCAGTTCTTC	CASSFPAGYNEQFF
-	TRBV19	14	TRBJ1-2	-	TGTGCCAGTAGCCTACAGGGTGCTAACTATGGCTACACCTTC	CASSLQGANYGYTF
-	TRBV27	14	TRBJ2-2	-	TGTGCCAGCAGCCCTAGAGCCCCCGGCGGGGAGCTGTTTTTT	CASSPRAPGGELFF
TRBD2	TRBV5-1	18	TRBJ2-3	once	TGCGCCAGCAGCCTCACGGGACTAGCGGCCCCTAGCACAGATACGCAGTATTTT	CASSLTGLAAPSTDTQYF
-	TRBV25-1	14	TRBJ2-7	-	TGTGCCAGCAGTGAATTGGGGGGTATCCACGAGCAGTACTTC	CASSELGGIHEQYF
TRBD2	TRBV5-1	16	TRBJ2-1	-	TGCGCCAGCAGCTTGACTAGCGGGAGTGCTTACAATGAGCAGTTCTTC	CASSLTSGSAYNEQFF
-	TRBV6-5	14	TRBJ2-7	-	TGTGCCAGCAGTCCTGGTAGGGGGGCCTACGAGCAGTACTTC	CASSPGRGAYEQYF
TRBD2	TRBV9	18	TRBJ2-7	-	TGTGCCAGCAGCTCCGGGACTAGCGGGACCCCAAATTCCTACGAGCAGTACTTC	CASSSGTSGTPNSYEQYF
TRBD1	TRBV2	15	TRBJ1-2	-	TGTGCCAGCAGAGGACAGGCTCTGGGGAACTATGGCTACACCTTC	CASRGQALGNYGYTF
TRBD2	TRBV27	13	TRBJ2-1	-	TGTGCCAGCGGATCTAGCGGGATGTATGAGCAGTTCTTC	CASGSSGMYEQFF
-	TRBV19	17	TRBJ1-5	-	TGTGCCAGTAGTATAGGACGGAAGCGCTCTACACATCAGCCCCAGCATTTT	CASSIGRKRSTHQPQHF
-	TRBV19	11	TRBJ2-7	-	TGTGCCAGCGCAACAGGCTACGAGCAGTACTTC	CASATGYEQYF
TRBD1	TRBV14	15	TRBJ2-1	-	TGTGCCAGCAGCACCACGGGACAGGGATGGAATGAGCAGTTCTTC	CASSTTGQGWNEQFF
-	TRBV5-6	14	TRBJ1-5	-	TGTGCCAGCAGCACTCGACCGGGGGAGCAGCCCCAGCATTTT	CASSTRPGEQPQHF
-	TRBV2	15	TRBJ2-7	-	TGTGCCAGCAGTGACCCGGGGAGACGCTCCTACGAGCAGTACTTC	CASSDPGRRSYEQYF
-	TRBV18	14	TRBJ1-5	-	TGTGCCAGCTCACCCGGGGCAGGCAATCAGCCCCAGCATTTT	CASSPGAGNQPQHF
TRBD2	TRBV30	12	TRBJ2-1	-	TGTGCCTGGGGGACTAGCGGGGGATTAGAGTTCTTC	CAWGTSGGLEFF
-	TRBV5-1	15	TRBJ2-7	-	TGCGCCAGCAGCTTGGATCCCAGCAATACCTACGAGCAGTACTTC	CASSLDPSNTYEQYF
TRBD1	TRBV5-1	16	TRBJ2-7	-	TGCGCCAGCAGAATCGGGAGGGGGACAGGGGTCCACGAGCAGTACTTC	CASRIGRGTGVHEQYF
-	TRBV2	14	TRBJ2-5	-	TGTGCCAGCAGGGTCCCCGGGACAAGGGAGACCCAGTACTTC	CASRVPGTRETQYF
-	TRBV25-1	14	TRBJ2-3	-	TGTGCCAGCAGTGAAGGCGCCCCCACAGATACGCAGTATTTT	CASSEGAPTDTQYF
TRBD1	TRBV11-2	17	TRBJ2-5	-	TGTGCCAGCAGCGCCTACCCGGACAGGGATAATAAAGAGACCCAGTACTTC	CASSAYPDRDNKETQYF
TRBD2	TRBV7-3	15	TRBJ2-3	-	TGTGCCAGCAGCCTACGGCTAGCGGGGACAGATACGCAGTATTTT	CASSLRLAGTDTQYF
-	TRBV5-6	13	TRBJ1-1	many	TGTGCCAGCAGCCGGAGGCGGGGGACTGAAGCTTTCTTT	CASSRRRGTEAFF
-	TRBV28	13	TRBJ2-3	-	TGTGCCGCCACTGAGGGGCGCACAGATACGCAGTATTTT	CAATEGRTDTQYF
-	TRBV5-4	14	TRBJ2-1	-	TGTGCCAGCAGCTTGAGGAGCACCTACAATGAGCAGTTCTTC	CASSLRSTYNEQFF
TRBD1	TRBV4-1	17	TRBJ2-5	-	TGCGCCAGCAGCCAAGGAGGACAGGGGGCTTTCCAAGAGACCCAGTACTTC	CASSQGGQGAFQETQYF
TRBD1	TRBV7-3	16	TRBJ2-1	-	TGTGCCAGCAGCTCGATGGGACAGGCCATTTACAATGAGCAGTTCTTC	CASSSMGQAIYNEQFF
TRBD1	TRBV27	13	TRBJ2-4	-	TGTGCCAGCACGGACAGGGGAGGGAACATTCAGTACTTC	CASTDRGGNIQYF
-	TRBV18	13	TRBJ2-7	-	TGTGCCAGCTCACCGTACGGATCCTACGAGCAGTACTTC	CASSPYGSYEQYF
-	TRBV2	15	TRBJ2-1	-	TGTGCCAGCAGTCGACTAGCCCGGGACAACAATGAGCAGTTCTTC	CASSRLARDNNEQFF
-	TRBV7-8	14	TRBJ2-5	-	TGTGCCAGCAGCCCCGACAGTCACGGAGAGACCCAGTACTTC	CASSPDSHGETQYF
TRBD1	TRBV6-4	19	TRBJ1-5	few	TGTGCCAGCAGTGACTCCCGGGACAGCGACCCGCATAGCAATCAGCCCCAGCATTTT	CASSDSRDSDPHSNQPQHF
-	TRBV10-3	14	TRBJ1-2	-	TGTGCCATCAGTGTTTCAGGACTAGGCTATGGCTACACCTTC	CAISVSGLGYGYTF
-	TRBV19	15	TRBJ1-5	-	TGTGCCAGTGCCACACGGGGATTTAGCAATCAGCCCCAGCATTTT	CASATRGFSNQPQHF
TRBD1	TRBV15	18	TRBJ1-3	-	TGTGCCACCAGCAGAAGGGCCTCGGACAGGGGGCAAGGAAACACCATATATTTT	CATSRRASDRGQGNTIYF
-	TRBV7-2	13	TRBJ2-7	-	TGTGCCAGCAAGAAGGGCGCGATATACGAGCAGTACTTC	CASKKGAIYEQYF
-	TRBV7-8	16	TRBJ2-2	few	TGTGCCAGCAGCTCCCTAGGGGGAACAAACACCGGGGAGCTGTTTTTT	CASSSLGGTNTGELFF
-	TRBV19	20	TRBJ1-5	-	TGTGCCAGTAGTAGCGGGATTTGGACGGTGCCGAACAGGGGCAATCAGCCCCAGCATTTT	CASSSGIWTVPNRGNQPQHF
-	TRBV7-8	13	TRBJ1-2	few	TGTGCCAGCAGCTTACGGATTATGGAGGGCTACACCTTC	CASSLRIMEGYTF
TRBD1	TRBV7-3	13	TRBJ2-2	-	TGTGCCAGCAGCGTAACAGGGGTCGGGGAGCTGTTTTTT	CASSVTGVGELFF
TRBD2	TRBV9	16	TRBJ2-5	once	TGTGCCAGCAGCAGAACTAGCGGGAATGGTGTTGAGACCCAGTACTTC	CASSRTSGNGVETQYF
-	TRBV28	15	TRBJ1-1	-	TGTGCCAGCAGTCAGACAACAACAGGGCGAGCTGAAGCTTTCTTT	CASSQTTTGRAEAFF
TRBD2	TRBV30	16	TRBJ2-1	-	TGTGCCTGGAGTGTACCGTGGCTAGCGGGGAACAATGAGCAGTTCTTC	CAWSVPWLAGNNEQFF
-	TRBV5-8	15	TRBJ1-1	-	TGTGCCAGCAGCCCGTGGGAGGGTTGGAACACTGAAGCTTTCTTT	CASSPWEGWNTEAFF
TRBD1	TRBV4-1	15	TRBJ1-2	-	TGCGCCAGCAGCCAGAGAGGGGGCATATTGGGTGGCTACACCTTC	CASSQRGGILGGYTF
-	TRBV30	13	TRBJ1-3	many	TGTGCCTGTCCAGGCGCTGGTGGAAACACCATATATTTT	CACPGAGGNTIYF
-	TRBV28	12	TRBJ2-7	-	TGTGCCAGCAGCGTAAGTGAGTGGGAGCAGTACTTC	CASSVSEWEQYF
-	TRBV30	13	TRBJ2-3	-	TGTGCCTGGAGTGCGGCTACAACAGATACGCAGTATTTT	CAWSAATTDTQYF
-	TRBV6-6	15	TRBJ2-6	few	TGTGCCAGCATAGGGTTGGGGACTGGGGCCAACGTCCTGACTTTC	CASIGLGTGANVLTF
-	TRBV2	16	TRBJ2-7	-	TGTGCCAGCAGTGAATTCCTAGCCGAGGCGACTTACGAGCAGTACTTC	CASSEFLAEATYEQYF
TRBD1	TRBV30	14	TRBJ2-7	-	TGTGCCTGGAGCCCCGGGACAGGGGGCAGAGAGCAGTACTTC	CAWSPGTGGREQYF
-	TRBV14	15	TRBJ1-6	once	TGTGCCAGCAGCTCAAGACCCGCCTTTAATTCACCCCTCCACTTT	CASSSRPAFNSPLHF
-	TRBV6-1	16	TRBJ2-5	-	TGTGCCAGCAGTGTCGACGGGGGGCTCAACCAAGAGACCCAGTACTTC	CASSVDGGLNQETQYF
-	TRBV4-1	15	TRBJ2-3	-	TGCGCCAGCAGCCAAGATTTTCAGTCAGCAGATACGCAGTATTTT	CASSQDFQSADTQYF
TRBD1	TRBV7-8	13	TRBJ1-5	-	TGTGCCAGCAGCTTAGGACAGGGTCAAACCCAGCATTTT	CASSLGQGQTQHF
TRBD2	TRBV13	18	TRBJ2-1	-	TGTGCCAGCAGCTTAGAGACCAGACTAGCGGGAGGTTACAATGAGCAGTTCTTC	CASSLETRLAGGYNEQFF